These 6 T cell receptor beta chains were all obtained from the same sample, sequenced in a study of graft-versus-host responses after intestinal transplantation. Labeling with CFSE marked around 200,000 responder cells, which were plated with around 200,000 irradiated, violet-dye-labeled stimulator cells. Produced via immunoSEQ multiplex PCR; TCRdb's table is partial and in-frame only. The sample gives tens of thousands of clones, about 48% of which show up once; over 1.1% is in the top ten. This sample comprised alloreactive CD8+ T cells from a mixed lymphocyte reaction culture, obtained before transplantation. The subset denotes: CFSE-low proliferating T cells sorted from approximately 6-day pre-transplant mixed lymphocyte reaction (GvH or HvG direction). These receptors were taken from a human patient who was an organ donor for intestinal transplantation.

J is TRBJ2-7 and V is TRBV4-2; 9 bases are a match to TRBD2. This CDR3 comprises 16 residues. Germline assignment: CDR1 LGHNA and CDR2 YNFKEQ. J lost 3 bases, V lost 0 bases, and 6 bases had no gene match. CDR3 bases: TGTGCCAGCAGCCAAGAAGATGCTAGCGGGATCTACGAGCAGTACTTC. The encoded protein is CASSQEDASGIYEQYF.

This chain links TRBV20-1 with TRBJ2-5; 7 bases agree with TRBD2. The CDR3 contains 11 residues. Germline lookup yields CDR1 DFQATT and CDR2 SNEGSKA (reference sequence). With V trimmed by 3 bases and J by 5 bases, 0 bases remained unmatched. DNA of the CDR3: TGCAGTGCTAGCGGGAGGGAGACCCAGTACTTC. It codes for CSASGRETQYF.

The chain employs TRBV19 and TRBJ1-2; 11 bases are a match to TRBD1. With 6 bases clipped from V and 3 bases from J, the junction kept 3 bases outside the gene matches. This CDR3 is built from 14 residues. Per the germline V gene, CDR1 is LNHDA and CDR2 is SQIVND (reference sequence). CDR3 DNA sequence: TGTGCCAGTAGACGGACAGGGGGCGACTATGGCTACACCTTC. This encodes CASRRTGGDYGYTF.

The V and J genes are TRBV27 and TRBJ2-1; D unresolved. V was clipped by 1 base and J by 2 bases, with 15 bases between them. Germline V gives CDR1 MNHEY, CDR2 SMNVEV (reference sequence). The CDR3 covers 17 residues. The CDR3 protein is CASSLYQPHNPYNEQFF. In nucleotides, the CDR3 is TGTGCCAGCAGTTTATACCAACCCCATAACCCCTACAATGAGCAGTTCTTC.

The V call is TRBV10-3, the J call TRBJ1-3, with D perhaps TRBD1 (6 bases). This CDR3 is 13 amino acids long. CDR1 and CDR2 from the germline V gene are ENHRY and SYGVKD. Trimming took off 1 base at V and 9 bases at J, with 10 bases between the two ends. DNA for the CDR3: TGTGCCATCAGTGAGTGGGGGCGATTCACCATATATTTT. Amino acid sequence: CAISEWGRFTIYF.

V and J are TRBV4-1 and TRBJ2-7, with 7 bases aligning to TRBD1. J lost 6 bases, V lost 4 bases, and 6 bases had no gene match. CDR3 size: 13 residues. Germline V gene lookup returns CDR1 MGHRA and CDR2 YSYEKL. The CDR3 region has the DNA TGCGCCAGCAGCCTGGACAGGTCCGTCGAGCAGTACTTC. This codes for CASSLDRSVEQYF.